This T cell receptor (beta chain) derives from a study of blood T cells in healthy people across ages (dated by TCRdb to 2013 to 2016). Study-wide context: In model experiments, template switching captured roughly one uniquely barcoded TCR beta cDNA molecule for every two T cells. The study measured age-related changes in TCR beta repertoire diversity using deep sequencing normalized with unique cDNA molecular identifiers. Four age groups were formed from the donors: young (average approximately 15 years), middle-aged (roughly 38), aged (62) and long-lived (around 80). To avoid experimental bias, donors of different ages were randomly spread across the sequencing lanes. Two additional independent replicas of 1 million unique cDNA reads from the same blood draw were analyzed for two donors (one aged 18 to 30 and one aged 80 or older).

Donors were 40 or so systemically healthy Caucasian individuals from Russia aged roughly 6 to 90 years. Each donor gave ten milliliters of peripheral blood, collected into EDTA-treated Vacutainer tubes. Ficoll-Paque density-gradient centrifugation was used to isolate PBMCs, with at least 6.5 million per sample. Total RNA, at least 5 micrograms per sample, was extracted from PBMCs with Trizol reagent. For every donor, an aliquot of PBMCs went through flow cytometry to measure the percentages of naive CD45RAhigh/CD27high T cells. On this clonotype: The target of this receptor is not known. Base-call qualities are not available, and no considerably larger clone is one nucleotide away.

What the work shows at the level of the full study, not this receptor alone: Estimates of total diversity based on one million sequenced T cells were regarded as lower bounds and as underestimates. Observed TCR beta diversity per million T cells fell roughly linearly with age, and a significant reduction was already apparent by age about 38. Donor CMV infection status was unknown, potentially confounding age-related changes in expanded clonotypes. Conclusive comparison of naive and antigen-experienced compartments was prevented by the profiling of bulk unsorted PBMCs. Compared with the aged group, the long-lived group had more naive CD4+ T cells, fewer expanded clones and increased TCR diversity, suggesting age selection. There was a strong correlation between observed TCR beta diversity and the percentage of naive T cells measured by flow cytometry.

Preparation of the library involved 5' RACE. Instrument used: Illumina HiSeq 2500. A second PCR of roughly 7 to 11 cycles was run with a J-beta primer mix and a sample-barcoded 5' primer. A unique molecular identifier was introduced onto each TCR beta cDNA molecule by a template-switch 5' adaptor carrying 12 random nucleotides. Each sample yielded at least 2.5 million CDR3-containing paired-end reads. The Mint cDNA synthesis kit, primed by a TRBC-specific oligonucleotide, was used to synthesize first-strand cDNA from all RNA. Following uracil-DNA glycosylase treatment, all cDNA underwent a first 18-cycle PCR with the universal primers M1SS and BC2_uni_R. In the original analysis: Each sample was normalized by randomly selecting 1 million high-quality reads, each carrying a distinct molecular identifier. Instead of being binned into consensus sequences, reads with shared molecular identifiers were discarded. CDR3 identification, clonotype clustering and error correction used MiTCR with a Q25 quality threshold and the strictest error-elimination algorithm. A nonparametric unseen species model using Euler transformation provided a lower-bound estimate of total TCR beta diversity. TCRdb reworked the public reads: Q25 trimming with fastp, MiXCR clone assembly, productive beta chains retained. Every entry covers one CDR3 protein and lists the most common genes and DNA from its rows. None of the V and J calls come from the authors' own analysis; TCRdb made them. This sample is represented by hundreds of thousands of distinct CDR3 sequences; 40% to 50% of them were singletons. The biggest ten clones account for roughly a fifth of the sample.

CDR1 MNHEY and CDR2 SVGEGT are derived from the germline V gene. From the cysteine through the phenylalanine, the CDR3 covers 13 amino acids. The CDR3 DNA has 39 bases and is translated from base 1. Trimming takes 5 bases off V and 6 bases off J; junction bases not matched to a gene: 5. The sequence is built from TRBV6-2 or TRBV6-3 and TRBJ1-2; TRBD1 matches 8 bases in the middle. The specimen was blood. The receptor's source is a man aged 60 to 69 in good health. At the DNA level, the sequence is TGTGCCAGCAGTGACAGGGGTCAGGATGGCTACACCTTC. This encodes CASSDRGQDGYTF.